This T cell receptor beta chain was identified during a study of OX40 agonist ivuxolimab in advanced cancers. Study context: Eligibility admitted prior anti-PD-1, anti-PD-L1 or anti-CTLA-4 therapy; around 38% had some.

Profiling relied on immunoSEQ multiplex PCR, and the TCRdb table lists in-frame clones only, not all of them. Among tens of thousands of clones listed, around 81% were seen once. CDR3 length: 17 residues. Germline V gene data show CDR1 as MNHNS and CDR2 as SASEGT. The V gene lost 2 bases and the J gene lost 2 bases, with 16 bases spanning the gap. V usage is TRBV6-1 and J usage is TRBJ1-3; D perhaps matches TRBD1 (6 bases). This sequence originates from an adult with an advanced solid tumor such as melanoma, head and neck, liver or kidney cancer. The sample was CD4+ or CD8+ T cells sorted from blood, taken in a trial of the OX40 agonist ivuxolimab. The CDR3 protein is CASSEQFLRQAGNTIYF. CDR3 bases: TGTGCCAGCAGTGAACAATTCCTTCGACAGGCTGGAAACACCATATATTTT.